The clone carrying this T cell receptor (beta chain) has only a few counts. The antigen remains undetermined. This CDR3 is built from 18 residues. With 8 bases clipped from V and 3 bases from J, the junction kept 19 bases outside the gene matches. Amplified TCR beta CDR3 regions came from RNA transcripts. A set of HTBI primers served as the primers for a first-round RT-PCR of the TCR CDR3. From the multiplex PCR reads, TCRdb called clonotypes with MiXCR, one entry per CDR3 protein. The sample holds under 400,000 distinct CDR3 sequences, around a quarter seen once. Fresh peripheral blood, around 9.3 ml, was the source of the PBMCs. The data belong to a study of T cells in Graves' hyperthyroidism and ophthalmopathy. General study findings and limits: In the analysis, a 13 V-J model separated ophthalmopathy from stable hyperthyroidism.

The gene calls are TRBV12-3 or TRBV12-4 and TRBJ1-2, with 9 bases lining up with TRBD1. This clonotype was obtained from a man aged 45-60 years with Graves' hyperthyroidism. Sequenced material: blood. The CDR3 sequence is CASAPWGQLGQGDYGYTF. The CDR3 nucleotides read TGTGCCAGCGCGCCTTGGGGGCAACTGGGACAGGGAGACTATGGCTACACCTTC.